This TCR beta chain was captured by sequencing in a study of T cell responses to AZD1222 COVID-19 vaccine. Regarding the study as a whole: CD4 TCRs covered the whole spike, strongest at regions 160-218 and 743-854. Once two AZD1222 doses were given, Spike-specific TCR breadth and depth went up. Most donors were white British and more were female, and clonal diversity was possibly underestimated.

Profiled with immunoSEQ multiplex PCR; TCRdb holds only in-frame clones, not every one. The sample carries fewer than 150,000 clones, 85% to 90% recorded once. Some second doses came at about 4 weeks and others at about 12 weeks; these were pooled. Points on this clone: What it binds is not known.

Germline V gene sequence: CDR1 SGHTA, CDR2 FQGNSA. V lost 2 bases to trimming and J lost 4 bases; unmatched junction nucleotides: 8. The CDR3 has 16 residues. This TCR derives from an adult who received the AZD1222 COVID-19 vaccine. V and J are TRBV7-2 and TRBJ2-3; 8 bases map to TRBD2. This sample comprised peripheral blood, obtained 28 days after the second AZD1222 dose. Here the CDR3 DNA reads TGTGCCAGCAGCTTAAACGGCGGGGGGTTCGCAGATACGCAGTATTTT. Translating it yields CASSLNGGGFADTQYF.